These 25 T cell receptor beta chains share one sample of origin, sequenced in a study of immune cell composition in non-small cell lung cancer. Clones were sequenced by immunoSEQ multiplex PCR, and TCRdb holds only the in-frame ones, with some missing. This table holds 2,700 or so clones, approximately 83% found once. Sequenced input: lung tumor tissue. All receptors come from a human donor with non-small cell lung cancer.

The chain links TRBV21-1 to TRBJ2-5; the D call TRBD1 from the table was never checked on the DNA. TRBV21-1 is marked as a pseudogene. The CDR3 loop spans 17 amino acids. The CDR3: CASSKRKLGQHQETQYF. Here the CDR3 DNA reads TGTGCCAGCAGCAAAAGGAAGTTGGGACAGCACCAAGAGACCCAGTACTTC.

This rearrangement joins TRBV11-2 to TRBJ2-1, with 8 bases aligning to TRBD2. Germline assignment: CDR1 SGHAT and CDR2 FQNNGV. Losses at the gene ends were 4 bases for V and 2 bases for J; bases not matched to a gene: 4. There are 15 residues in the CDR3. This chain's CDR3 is CASSWERGPYNEQFF. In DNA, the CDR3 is TGTGCCAGCAGCTGGGAGCGGGGGCCCTACAATGAGCAGTTCTTC. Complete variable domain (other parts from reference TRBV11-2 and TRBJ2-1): EAGVAQSPRYKIIEKRQSVAFWCNPISGHATLYWYQQILGQGPKLLIQFQNNGVVDDSQLPKDRFSAERLKGVDSTLKIQPAKLEDSAVYLCASSWERGPYNEQFFGPGTRLTVL.

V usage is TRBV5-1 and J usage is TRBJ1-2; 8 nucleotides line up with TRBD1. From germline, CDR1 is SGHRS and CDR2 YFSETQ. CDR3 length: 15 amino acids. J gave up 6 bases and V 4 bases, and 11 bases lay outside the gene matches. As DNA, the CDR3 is TGCGCCAGCAGCCTATTCGGACAGGGCAGGGATGGCTACACCTTC. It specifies CASSLFGQGRDGYTF.

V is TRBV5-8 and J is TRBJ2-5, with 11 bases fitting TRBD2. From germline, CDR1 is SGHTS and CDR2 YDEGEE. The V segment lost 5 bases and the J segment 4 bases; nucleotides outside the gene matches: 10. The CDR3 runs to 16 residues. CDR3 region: CASSDGALAGGETQYF. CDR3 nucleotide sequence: TGTGCCAGCAGTGATGGGGCTCTAGCGGGAGGAGAGACCCAGTACTTC.

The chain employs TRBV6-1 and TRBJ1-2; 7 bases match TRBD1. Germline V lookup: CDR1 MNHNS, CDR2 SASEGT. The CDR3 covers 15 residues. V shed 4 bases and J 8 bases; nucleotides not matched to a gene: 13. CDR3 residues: CASSARDRFSSGYTF. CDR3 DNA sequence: TGTGCCAGCAGTGCCAGGGACAGATTTTCCTCCGGCTACACCTTC.

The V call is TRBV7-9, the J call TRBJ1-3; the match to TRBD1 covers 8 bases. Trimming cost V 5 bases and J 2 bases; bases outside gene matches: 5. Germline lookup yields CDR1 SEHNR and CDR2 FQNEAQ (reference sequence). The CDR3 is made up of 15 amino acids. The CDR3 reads CASSAQGAAGNTIYF. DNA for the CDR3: TGTGCCAGCAGCGCCCAGGGGGCCGCTGGAAACACCATATATTTT.

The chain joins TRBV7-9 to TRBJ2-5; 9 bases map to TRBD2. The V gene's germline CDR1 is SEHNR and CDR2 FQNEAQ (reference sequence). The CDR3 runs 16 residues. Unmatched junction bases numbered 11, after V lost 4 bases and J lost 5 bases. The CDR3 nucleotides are TGTGCCAGCAGCTCGGATCTGCGCGGGAGGGCTGAGACCCAGTACTTC. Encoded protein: CASSSDLRGRAETQYF.

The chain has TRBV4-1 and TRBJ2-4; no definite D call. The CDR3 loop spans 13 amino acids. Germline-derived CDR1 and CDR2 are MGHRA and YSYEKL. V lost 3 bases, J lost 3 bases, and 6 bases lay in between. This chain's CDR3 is CASSQRFKNIQYF. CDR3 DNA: TGCGCCAGCAGCCAGAGGTTCAAAAACATTCAGTACTTC.

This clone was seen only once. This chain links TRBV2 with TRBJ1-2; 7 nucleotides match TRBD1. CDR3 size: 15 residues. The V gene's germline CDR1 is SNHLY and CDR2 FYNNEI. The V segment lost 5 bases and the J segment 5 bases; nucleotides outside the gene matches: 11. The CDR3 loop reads CASSSQGQSVYGYTF. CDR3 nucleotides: TGTGCCAGCAGTTCTCAGGGACAGTCTGTATATGGCTACACCTTC.

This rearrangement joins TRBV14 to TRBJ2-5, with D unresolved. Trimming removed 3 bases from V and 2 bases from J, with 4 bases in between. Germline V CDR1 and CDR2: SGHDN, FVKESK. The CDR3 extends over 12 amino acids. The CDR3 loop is CASSQAQETQYF. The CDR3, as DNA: TGTGCCAGCAGCCAGGCACAAGAGACCCAGTACTTC. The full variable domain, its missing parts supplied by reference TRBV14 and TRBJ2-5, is EAGVTQFPSHSVIEKGQTVTLRCDPISGHDNLYWYRRVMGKEIKFLLHFVKESKQDESGMPNNRFLAERTGGTYSTLKVQPAELEDSGVYFCASSQAQETQYFGPGTRLLVL.

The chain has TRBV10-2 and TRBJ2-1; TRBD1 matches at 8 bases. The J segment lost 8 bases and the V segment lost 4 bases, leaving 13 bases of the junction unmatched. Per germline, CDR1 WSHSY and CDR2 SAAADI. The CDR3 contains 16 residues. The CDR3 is CASSGQGTFVGHEQFF. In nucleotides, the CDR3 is TGCGCCAGCAGTGGACAGGGGACCTTTGTTGGCCATGAGCAGTTCTTC.

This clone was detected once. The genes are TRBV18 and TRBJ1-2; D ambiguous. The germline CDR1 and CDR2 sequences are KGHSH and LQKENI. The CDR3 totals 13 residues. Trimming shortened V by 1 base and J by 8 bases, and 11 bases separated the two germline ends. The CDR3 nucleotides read TGTGCCAGCTCACCACAGGGAGTTGAAGGCTACACCTTC. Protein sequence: CASSPQGVEGYTF.

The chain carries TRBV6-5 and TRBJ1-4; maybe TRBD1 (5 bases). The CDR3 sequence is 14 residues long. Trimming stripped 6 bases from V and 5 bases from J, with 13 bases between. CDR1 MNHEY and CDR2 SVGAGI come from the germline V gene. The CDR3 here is CASSLRQSNEKLFF. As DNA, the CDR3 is TGTGCCAGCAGCCTTAGACAGTCCAATGAAAAACTGTTTTTT.

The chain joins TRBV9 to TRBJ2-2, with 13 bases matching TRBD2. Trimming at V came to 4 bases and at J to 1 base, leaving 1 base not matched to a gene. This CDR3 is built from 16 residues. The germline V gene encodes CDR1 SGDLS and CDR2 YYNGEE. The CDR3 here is CASSRLAGGNTGELFF. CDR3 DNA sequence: TGTGCCAGCAGCCGACTAGCGGGAGGGAACACCGGGGAGCTGTTTTTT.

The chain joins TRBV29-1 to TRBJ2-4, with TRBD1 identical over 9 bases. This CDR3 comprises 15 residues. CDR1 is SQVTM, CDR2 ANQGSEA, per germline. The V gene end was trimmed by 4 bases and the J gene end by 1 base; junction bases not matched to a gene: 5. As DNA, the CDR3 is TGCAGCGTTGGGGACAGGGTTCTGGCCAAAAACATTCAGTACTTC. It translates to CSVGDRVLAKNIQYF.

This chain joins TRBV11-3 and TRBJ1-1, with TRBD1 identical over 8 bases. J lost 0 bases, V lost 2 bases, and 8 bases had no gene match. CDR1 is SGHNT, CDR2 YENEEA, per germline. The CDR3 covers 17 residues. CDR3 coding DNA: TGTGCCAGCAGCTTACAGGGGGCTGAGGGAATGAACACTGAAGCTTTCTTT. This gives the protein CASSLQGAEGMNTEAFF.

CDR3 bases: TGTGCCTGGACCCTCAATCCGGGACAGGGACAAAAACTGTTTTTT. The encoded protein is CAWTLNPGQGQKLFF. This chain uses TRBV30 with TRBJ1-4; 9 bases map to TRBD1. This CDR3 spans 15 amino acids. Germline CDR1 reads GTSNPN; CDR2 reads SVGIG (reference sequence). Losses at the gene ends were 4 bases for V and 9 bases for J; bases not matched to a gene: 12.

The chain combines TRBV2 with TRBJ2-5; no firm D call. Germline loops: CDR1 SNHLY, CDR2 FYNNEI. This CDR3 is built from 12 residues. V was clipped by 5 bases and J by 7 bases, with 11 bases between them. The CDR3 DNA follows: TGTGCCAGCAGTTCAGATGAACGGACCCAGTACTTC. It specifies CASSSDERTQYF.

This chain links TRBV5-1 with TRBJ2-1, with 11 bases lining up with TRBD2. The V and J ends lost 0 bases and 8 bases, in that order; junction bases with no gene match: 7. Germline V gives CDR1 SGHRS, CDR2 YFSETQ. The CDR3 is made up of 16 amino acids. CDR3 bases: TGCGCCAGCAGCTTGGAACTAGCGGGGGTGGGCGATGAGCAGTTCTTC. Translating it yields CASSLELAGVGDEQFF.

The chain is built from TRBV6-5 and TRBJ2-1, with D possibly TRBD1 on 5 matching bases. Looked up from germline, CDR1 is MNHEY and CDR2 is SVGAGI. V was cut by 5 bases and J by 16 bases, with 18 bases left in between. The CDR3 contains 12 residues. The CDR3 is CASSQNSGLVFF. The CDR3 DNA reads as TGTGCCAGCAGTCAAAATTCAGGGTTAGTTTTCTTC.

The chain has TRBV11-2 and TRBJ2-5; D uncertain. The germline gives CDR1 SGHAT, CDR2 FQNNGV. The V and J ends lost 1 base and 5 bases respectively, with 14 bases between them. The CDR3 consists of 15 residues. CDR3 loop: CASSLVGFRGETQYF. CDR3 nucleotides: TGTGCCAGCAGCTTAGTCGGGTTTCGTGGGGAGACCCAGTACTTC.

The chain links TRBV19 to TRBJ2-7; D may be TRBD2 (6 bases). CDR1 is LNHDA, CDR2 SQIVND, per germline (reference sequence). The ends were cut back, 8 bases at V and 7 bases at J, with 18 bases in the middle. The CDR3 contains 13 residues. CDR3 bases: TGTGCCAGTGGGAGGCCGGGATTTAGGGAGCAGTACTTC. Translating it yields CASGRPGFREQYF.

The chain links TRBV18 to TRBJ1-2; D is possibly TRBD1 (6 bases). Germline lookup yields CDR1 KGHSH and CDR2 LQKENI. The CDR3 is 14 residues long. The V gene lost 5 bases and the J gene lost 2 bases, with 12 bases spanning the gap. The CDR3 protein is CASSAGQGNYGYTF. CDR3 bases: TGTGCCAGCTCAGCAGGGCAGGGGAACTATGGCTACACCTTC.

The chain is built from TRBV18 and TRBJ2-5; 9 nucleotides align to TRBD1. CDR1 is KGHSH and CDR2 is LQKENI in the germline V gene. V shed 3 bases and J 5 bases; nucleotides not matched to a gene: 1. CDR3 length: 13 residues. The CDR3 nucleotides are TGTGCCAGCTCACCGACAGGGGGGGAGACCCAGTACTTC. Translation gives CASSPTGGETQYF.

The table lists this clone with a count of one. The CDR3: CASSLGALTYNEQFF. In DNA form, the CDR3 reads TGTGCCAGCAGCTTGGGAGCGTTGACCTACAATGAGCAGTTCTTC. The rearrangement joins TRBV5-4 to TRBJ2-1; the D is unclear. CDR3 length: 15 residues. V lost 0 bases to trimming and J lost 2 bases, with 9 bases between them. The germline gives CDR1 SGHNT, CDR2 YYREEE (reference sequence).